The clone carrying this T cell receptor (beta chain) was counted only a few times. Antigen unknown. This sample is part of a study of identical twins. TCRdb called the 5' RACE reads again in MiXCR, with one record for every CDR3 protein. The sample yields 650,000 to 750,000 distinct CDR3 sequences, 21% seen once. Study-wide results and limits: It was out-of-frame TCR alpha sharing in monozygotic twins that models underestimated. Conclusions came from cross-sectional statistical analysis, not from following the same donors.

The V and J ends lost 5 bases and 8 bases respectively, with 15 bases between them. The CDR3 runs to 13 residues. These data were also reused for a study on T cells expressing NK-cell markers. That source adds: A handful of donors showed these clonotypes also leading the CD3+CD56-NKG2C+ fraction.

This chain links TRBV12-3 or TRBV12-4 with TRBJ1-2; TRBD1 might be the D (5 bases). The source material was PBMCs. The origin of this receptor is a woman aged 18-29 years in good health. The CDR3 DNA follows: TGTGCCAGCAGTCGGGACTTCGCCTTGGGCTACACCTTC. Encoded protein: CASSRDFALGYTF.